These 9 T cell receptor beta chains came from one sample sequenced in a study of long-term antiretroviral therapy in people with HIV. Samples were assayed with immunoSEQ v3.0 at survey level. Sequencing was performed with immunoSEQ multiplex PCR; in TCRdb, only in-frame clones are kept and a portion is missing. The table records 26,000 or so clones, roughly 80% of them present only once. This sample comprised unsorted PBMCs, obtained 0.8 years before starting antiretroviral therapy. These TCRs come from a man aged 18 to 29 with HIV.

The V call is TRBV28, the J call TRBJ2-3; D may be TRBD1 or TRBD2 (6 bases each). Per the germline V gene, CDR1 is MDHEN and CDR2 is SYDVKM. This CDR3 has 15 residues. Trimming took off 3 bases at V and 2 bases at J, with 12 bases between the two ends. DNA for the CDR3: TGTGCCAGCAGTTTTAGGGGGGTTCCCACAGATACGCAGTATTTT. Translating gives CASSFRGVPTDTQYF. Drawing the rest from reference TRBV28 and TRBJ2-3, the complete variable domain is DVKVTQSSRYLVKRTGEKVFLECVQDMDHENMFWYRQDPGLGLRLIYFSYDVKMKEKGDIPEGYSVSREKKERFSLILESASTNQTSMYLCASSFRGVPTDTQYFGPGTRLTVL.

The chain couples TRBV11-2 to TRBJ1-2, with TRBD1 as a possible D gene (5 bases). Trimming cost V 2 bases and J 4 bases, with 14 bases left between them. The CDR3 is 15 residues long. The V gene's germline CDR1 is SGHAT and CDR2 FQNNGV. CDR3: CASSLSRTPTYGYTF. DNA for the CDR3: TGTGCCAGCAGCTTATCCAGGACACCCACCTATGGCTACACCTTC.

CDR3: CASSLRLAGGRYNEQFF. The CDR3 region has the DNA TGTGCCAGCAGCCTACGACTAGCGGGGGGCAGATACAATGAGCAGTTCTTC. The chain links TRBV27 to TRBJ2-1, with TRBD2 matching 13 bases. The germline V gene encodes CDR1 MNHEY and CDR2 SMNVEV (reference sequence). Unmatched junction bases numbered 9, after V lost 6 bases and J lost 4 bases. The CDR3 totals 17 residues.

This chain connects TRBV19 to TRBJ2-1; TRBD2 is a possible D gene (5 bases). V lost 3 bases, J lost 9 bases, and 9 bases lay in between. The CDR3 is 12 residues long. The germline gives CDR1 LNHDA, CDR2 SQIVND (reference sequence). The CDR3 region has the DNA TGTGCCAGTAGTATGCTAGCAGGTGAGCAGTTCTTC. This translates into CASSMLAGEQFF.

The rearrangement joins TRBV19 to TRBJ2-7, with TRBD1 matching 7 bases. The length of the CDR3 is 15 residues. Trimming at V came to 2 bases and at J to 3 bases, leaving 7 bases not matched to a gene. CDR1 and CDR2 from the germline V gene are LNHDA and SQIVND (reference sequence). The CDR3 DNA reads TGTGCCAGTAGTATAAGTCCCGGGACAGTCTACGAGCAGTACTTC. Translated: CASSISPGTVYEQYF.

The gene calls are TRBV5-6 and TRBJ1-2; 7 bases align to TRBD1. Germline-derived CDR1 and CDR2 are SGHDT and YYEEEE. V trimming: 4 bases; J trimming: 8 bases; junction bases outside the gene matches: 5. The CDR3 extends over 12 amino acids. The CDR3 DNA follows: TGTGCCAGCAGCCCGACAGGGTACGGCTACACCTTC. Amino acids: CASSPTGYGYTF. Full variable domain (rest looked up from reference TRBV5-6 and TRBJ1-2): DAGVTQSPTHLIKTRGQQVTLRCSPKSGHDTVSWYQQALGQGPQFIFQYYEEEERQRGNFPDRFSGHQFPNYSSELNVNALLLGDSALYLCASSPTGYGYTFGSGTRLTVV.

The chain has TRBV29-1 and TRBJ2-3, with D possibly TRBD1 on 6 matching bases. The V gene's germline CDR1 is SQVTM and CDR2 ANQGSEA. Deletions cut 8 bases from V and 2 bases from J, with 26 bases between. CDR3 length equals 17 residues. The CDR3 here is CSYSSSRGSLTTDTQYF. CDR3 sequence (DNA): TGCAGCTACTCTTCCTCCAGGGGTTCCTTAACCACAGATACGCAGTATTTT.

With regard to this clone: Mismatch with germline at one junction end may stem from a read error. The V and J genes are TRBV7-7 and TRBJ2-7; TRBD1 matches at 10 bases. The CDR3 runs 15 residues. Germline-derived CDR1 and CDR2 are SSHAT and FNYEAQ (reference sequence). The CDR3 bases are TGTGCTAGCAGCTTAAGACAGGGGGCTCCCTACGAGCAGTACTTC. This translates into CASSLRQGAPYEQYF.

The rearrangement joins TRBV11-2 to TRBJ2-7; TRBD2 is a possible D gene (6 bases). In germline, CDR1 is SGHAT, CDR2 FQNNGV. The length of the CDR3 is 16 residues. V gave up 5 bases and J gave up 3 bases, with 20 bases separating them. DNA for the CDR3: TGTGCCAGCAGCCCCCTTTTGAGGGACTTTTACTACGAGCAGTACTTC. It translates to CASSPLLRDFYYEQYF. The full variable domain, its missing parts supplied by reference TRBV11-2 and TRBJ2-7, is EAGVAQSPRYKIIEKRQSVAFWCNPISGHATLYWYQQILGQGPKLLIQFQNNGVVDDSQLPKDRFSAERLKGVDSTLKIQPAKLEDSAVYLCASSPLLRDFYYEQYFGPGTRLTVT.